This T cell receptor (beta chain) was documented in a study of cytomegalovirus exposure and HLA in healthy donors. Points on this clone: Its antigen is unknown.

Separate from the roughly 670-subject first cohort, the approximately 120-subject validation cohort was the one that the donors belonged to. Here immunoSEQ multiplex PCR was the method, and the copy in TCRdb shows in-frame clones only, minus some. The repertoire holds 150,000 to 170,000 clones, with around 88% as singletons. Findings and caveats of the study: In vitro work confirmed that three CMV-associated chains recognize CMV antigens. Reports indicated that the classifier achieved high specificity and sensitivity in diagnosing cytomegalovirus status.

The clonotype comes from a young man in good health and CMV-seropositive. Sequencing used PBMCs.

As DNA, the CDR3 is TGCGCCAGCAGCTTGGATGGGGGGTCAAGCTCCTACGAGCAGTACTTC. Translation gives CASSLDGGSSSYEQYF. This chain connects TRBV5-1 to TRBJ2-7; D possibly corresponds to TRBD2 (6 bases). In germline, CDR1 is SGHRS, CDR2 YFSETQ. Trimming pared 0 bases from V and 0 bases from J, leaving 13 bases between. This CDR3 is 16 amino acids long.